These 11 T cell receptor beta chains originate from one sample sequenced in a study of T cells in Graves' hyperthyroidism and ophthalmopathy. TCR beta CDR3 sequences were amplified from RNA transcripts. The HTBI primer set drove a first-round RT-PCR of the TCR CDR3. TCRdb re-called the multiplex PCR reads through MiXCR, storing one row per CDR3 protein. The sample has 400,000 or so distinct CDR3 sequences, around 15% seen once. Sequenced material: blood. All receptors derive from a man between 45 and 60 years old with Graves' ophthalmopathy.

The chain recombines TRBV7-9 with TRBJ2-1; 7 bases align to TRBD1. There are 15 residues in the CDR3. Germline V CDR1 and CDR2: SEHNR, FQNEAQ (reference sequence). J was trimmed by 9 bases and V by 5 bases; bases with no gene match: 13. CDR3 amino acids: CASSQVRGSFSEQFF. The CDR3 DNA sequence: TGTGCCAGCAGCCAAGTCAGGGGGTCTTTCAGTGAGCAGTTCTTC.

For the CDR3, the DNA is TGTGCCAGCAGCCCCAGGGCGGACACTGAAGCTTTCTTT. This codes for CASSPRADTEAFF. The V call is TRBV3-1, the J call TRBJ1-1, with D perhaps matching TRBD1 (5 bases). Looked up from germline, CDR1 is LGHDT and CDR2 is YNNKEL (reference sequence). V was trimmed by 4 bases and J by 3 bases, leaving 9 bases between them. The CDR3 has 13 amino acids.

The V call is TRBV4-1, the J call TRBJ2-7, with 8 bases that match TRBD2. The CDR3 extends over 18 amino acids. The V gene end was trimmed by 1 base and the J gene end by 4 bases; junction bases not matched to a gene: 15. Looked up from germline, CDR1 is MGHRA and CDR2 is YSYEKL. As DNA, the CDR3 is TGCGCCAGCAGCCAAGTAGACAGTAAAAGCGGGAGTTTATACGAGCAGTACTTC. Encoded protein: CASSQVDSKSGSLYEQYF.

This clonotype was counted at least ten times. The rearrangement links TRBV2 to TRBJ2-3; possible D gene TRBD1, 6 bases. The CDR3 length is 15 residues. V was pared by 6 bases and J by 4 bases, with 17 bases between. Germline-derived CDR1 and CDR2 are SNHLY and FYNNEI. The CDR3 protein is CASRYLGGVPDTQYF. The CDR3 DNA reads TGTGCCAGCAGATATTTAGGGGGAGTGCCAGATACGCAGTATTTT.

Many counts were recorded for this clonotype. The rearrangement joins TRBV18 to TRBJ2-1, with D possibly matching TRBD1 (6 bases). CDR1 KGHSH and CDR2 LQKENI come from the germline V gene. The length of the CDR3 is 14 residues. Trimming left V 3 bases short and J 7 bases short, with 13 bases between. The chain's CDR3 is CASSPKTGANEQFF. DNA of the CDR3: TGTGCCAGCTCACCTAAGACAGGTGCGAATGAGCAGTTCTTC. The full variable domain, in which reference TRBV18 and TRBJ2-1 provide the parts outside the CDR3, is NAGVMQNPRHLVRRRGQEARLRCSPMKGHSHVYWYRQLPEEGLKFMVYLQKENIIDESGMPKERFSAEFPKEGPSILRIQQVVRGDSAAYFCASSPKTGANEQFFGPGTRLTVL.

This rearrangement joins TRBV12-3 or TRBV12-4 to TRBJ2-5; TRBD2 matches 9 bases. V gave up 7 bases and J gave up 4 bases; unmatched junction bases: 16. The CDR3 loop spans 17 amino acids. This CDR3 reads CASTPGQGAGGLETQYF. CDR3 bases: TGTGCCAGCACCCCTGGGCAGGGAGCGGGAGGTTTAGAGACCCAGTACTTC.

The table lists this clonotype with many counts. This chain uses TRBV3-1 with TRBJ2-4; no definite D call. The CDR3 consists of 17 residues. Trimming pared 1 base from V and 0 bases from J, leaving 13 bases between. Germline V gives CDR1 LGHDT, CDR2 YNNKEL (reference sequence). In DNA form, the CDR3 reads TGTGCCAGCAGCCAAGTCGTTGGCGGTGTAGCCAAAAACATTCAGTACTTC. Protein sequence: CASSQVVGGVAKNIQYF.

As concerns this clonotype: A much larger clonotype is one base distant, so this may be a read error. The chain couples TRBV5-1 to TRBJ2-5; D unclear. The CDR3 extends over 15 amino acids. Germline lookup yields CDR1 SGHRS and CDR2 YFSETQ. The CDR3 region has the DNA TGCGCCAGCAGCCGAAGCCCGCGAATGGTAGAGGCCCAGTACTTC. Translation: CASSRSPRMVEAQYF.

This clonotype came up many times. The V gene is TRBV30, the J gene TRBJ2-7; 10 bases are a match to TRBD2. The CDR3 loop spans 17 amino acids. The J segment lost 2 bases and the V segment lost 1 base, leaving 11 bases of the junction unmatched. The germline V gene has CDR1 GTSNPN and CDR2 SVGIG (reference sequence). The CDR3 region has the DNA TGTGCCTGGAGTGCCTTGACTAGCGGGTATTCTCCCTACGAGCAGTACTTC. As protein: CAWSALTSGYSPYEQYF.

This clonotype was detected many times. The chain recombines TRBV27 with TRBJ2-7, with 10 positions matching TRBD1. Germline values: CDR1 MNHEY, CDR2 SMNVEV (reference sequence). The CDR3 consists of 17 residues. Losses at the gene ends were 6 bases for V and 3 bases for J; bases not matched to a gene: 14. CDR3 residues: CASSLRTGGTAFYEQYF. The CDR3 coding sequence is TGTGCCAGCAGCTTAAGGACAGGGGGTACGGCGTTCTACGAGCAGTACTTC.

This clonotype was observed at least ten times. The chain has TRBV11-2 and TRBJ2-5, with D unresolved. The V gene lost 3 bases and the J gene lost 9 bases, with 17 bases spanning the gap. Germline CDR1 SGHAT, CDR2 FQNNGV. CDR3 size: 14 residues. Written as DNA, the CDR3 is TGTGCCAGCAGCTTGATTTCGGATCCCAAGGCCCAGTACTTC. This codes for CASSLISDPKAQYF.